This passage covers 5 T cell receptor beta chains from one sample sequenced in a study of T cell responses to AZD1222 COVID-19 vaccine. The protocol was immunoSEQ multiplex PCR, while the TCRdb copy is restricted to in-frame clones and leaves out a portion. The table records 70,000 to 95,000 clones, 70% to 90% of them present only once. Here the sequenced sample was peripheral blood, taken on day 0 of AZD1222 vaccination. The receptor source for this set is an adult in good health.

In this sample, this clone turned up a few times. The chain links TRBV11-1 to TRBJ1-5; no firm D call. The V gene's germline CDR1 is SGHAT and CDR2 FQDESV (reference sequence). The CDR3 consists of 13 residues. Trimming pared 1 base from V and 7 bases from J, leaving 8 bases between. CDR3 amino acids: CASSLDRGQPQHF. CDR3 coding DNA: TGTGCCAGCAGCTTAGACCGCGGGCAGCCCCAGCATTTT.

This clone was picked up a small number of times. The chain carries TRBV3-1 (or the pseudogene TRBV3-2) and TRBJ2-1, with 15 bases aligning to TRBD2. Germline trimming cut 4 bases from V and 1 base from J; bases unmatched to any gene: 8. Germline V lookup: CDR1 LGHDT, CDR2 YNNKEL (reference sequence). The CDR3 is made up of 19 amino acids. CDR3 sequence: CASSRAGTSGGSSYNEQFF. CDR3 DNA sequence: TGTGCCAGCAGCCGCGCCGGGACTAGCGGGGGGTCTTCCTACAATGAGCAGTTCTTC.

This clone was seen a single time. The rearrangement joins TRBV2 to TRBJ2-1; TRBD1 is a possible D gene (6 bases). The ends were cut back, 7 bases at V and 10 bases at J, with 14 bases in the middle. This CDR3 has 12 residues. CDR1 SNHLY and CDR2 FYNNEI come from the germline V gene. CDR3 sequence reads: CASTPGQTEQFF. CDR3 nucleotides: TGTGCCAGCACTCCCGGACAGACGGAGCAGTTCTTC. Combining the CDR3 with reference TRBV2 and TRBJ2-1 gives the whole variable domain EPEVTQTPSHQVTQMGQEVILRCVPISNHLYFYWYRQILGQKVEFLVSFYNNEISEKSEIFDDQFSVERPDGSNFTLKIRSTKLEDSAMYFCASTPGQTEQFFGPGTRLTVL.

The gene calls are TRBV6-5 and TRBJ2-5, with 7 bases matching TRBD1. This CDR3 region has 13 residues. J lost 4 bases, V lost 1 base, and 0 bases had no gene match. Germline V CDR1 and CDR2: MNHEY, SVGAGI. CDR3: CASSYYRGETQYF. The CDR3 nucleotides read TGTGCCAGCAGTTACTACAGGGGAGAGACCCAGTACTTC.

The V and J genes are TRBV6-5 and TRBJ2-5; 10 bases map to TRBD1. The CDR3 consists of 15 residues. V was pared by 0 bases and J by 3 bases, with 1 base of the junction left unmatched. Germline assignment: CDR1 MNHEY and CDR2 SVGAGI. The chain's CDR3 is CASSYSGTGEETQYF. CDR3 sequence (DNA): TGTGCCAGCAGTTACTCAGGGACAGGGGAAGAGACCCAGTACTTC.